These T cell receptor beta chains were read from a single sample in a study of T cells in tuberculosis. Profiled with immunoSEQ multiplex PCR; TCRdb holds only in-frame clones, not every one. The sample has about 30,000 clones; approximately 93% are singletons. The sample consisted of PBMCs. The origin of the receptors is a donor under 30 with latent tuberculosis or without tuberculosis infection. Both conserved end residues are part of each CDR3. D genes are given only for firm matches. Clone size is not always given. Where it is, it says once, few, many or a class for expanded clones.

cdr3_aa	cdr3_nt	d_call	v_call	clone_size	j_call
CASSVLLDSPLHF	TGTGCCAGTAGTGTTCTTCTCGACAGTCCCCTCCACTTT	-	TRBV19	-	TRBJ1-6
CASRVGGETEAFF	TGTGCCAGTCGAGTAGGAGGCGAAACTGAAGCTTTCTTT	-	TRBV19	once	TRBJ1-1
CASSFQTGTQPQHF	TGTGCCAGCAGTTTCCAGACAGGAACTCAGCCCCAGCATTTT	-	TRBV28	few	TRBJ1-5
CASIRGEPGNTIYF	TGTGCCAGCATACGGGGGGAACCTGGAAACACCATATATTTT	-	TRBV27	-	TRBJ1-3
CASLQTGERGSDTQYF	TGTGCCAGCTTACAAACAGGGGAACGGGGATCAGATACGCAGTATTTT	TRBD1	TRBV7-9	-	TRBJ2-3
CAISEASGPGVDEQFF	TGTGCCATCAGTGAAGCTAGCGGACCCGGGGTGGATGAGCAGTTCTTC	TRBD2	TRBV10-3	once	TRBJ2-1
CATYLAGGGETQYF	TGTGCCACCTATTTAGCGGGAGGGGGGGAGACCCAGTACTTC	TRBD2	TRBV28	few	TRBJ2-5
CSVGTGGMATYNEQFF	TGCAGCGTTGGGACAGGGGGCATGGCGACGTACAATGAGCAGTTCTTC	TRBD1	TRBV29-1	-	TRBJ2-1
CASSFRGLGYTF	TGTGCCAGCAGTTTTCGTGGGCTTGGCTACACCTTC	-	TRBV27	-	TRBJ1-2
CASSPWTGYNEQFF	TGTGCCAGCAGCCCTTGGACAGGCTACAATGAGCAGTTCTTC	TRBD1	TRBV7-8	-	TRBJ2-1
CASSLLAGDYNEQFF	TGTGCCAGCAGTCTACTAGCGGGGGACTACAATGAGCAGTTCTTC	TRBD2	TRBV25-1	-	TRBJ2-1
CASSLVVGQGPATGELFF	TGCGCCAGCAGCTTGGTAGTAGGTCAGGGGCCCGCCACCGGGGAGCTGTTTTTT	-	TRBV5-1	-	TRBJ2-2
CASKRVMETQYF	TGTGCCAGCAAGAGGGTGATGGAGACCCAGTACTTC	-	TRBV2	-	TRBJ2-5
CASSLGPGDYQPQHF	TGTGCCAGCAGCTTGGGACCAGGGGATTATCAGCCCCAGCATTTT	-	TRBV5-4	-	TRBJ1-5
CASSTRTSGIEGEQFF	TGTGCCAGCAGCACACGGACTAGCGGGATCGAAGGGGAGCAGTTCTTC	TRBD2	TRBV9	once	TRBJ2-1